A selection of T cell receptor beta chains follows, all from one sample in a study of technical replicates of blood from a few donors. Using immunoSEQ multiplex PCR, the repertoire was profiled, and TCRdb retains in-frame clones only, with some absent. The repertoire holds about 98,000 clones, with nearly 97% as singletons. Sample: T cells isolated from PBMCs. The source of these receptors is a human donor in good health. Both conserved end residues are trimmed from each CDR3.

v_call: TRBV5-4; j_call: TRBJ2-7; cdr3_aa: ASRLAGAPYEQY
v_call: TRBV4-2; j_call: TRBJ2-7; cdr3_aa: ASSRGLASYEQY
v_call: TRBV28; j_call: TRBJ1-5; cdr3_aa: ASRPQGYSNQPQH
v_call: TRBV29-1; j_call: TRBJ2-1; cdr3_aa: SVDLGGYNEQF
v_call: TRBV5-1; j_call: TRBJ2-7; cdr3_aa: ASSLAMLAGPYEQY
v_call: TRBV4-1; j_call: TRBJ2-7; cdr3_aa: ASSPLDRAPLDEQY
v_call: TRBV11-2; j_call: TRBJ2-7; cdr3_aa: ASSLRYEQY
v_call: TRBV5-5; j_call: TRBJ2-5; cdr3_aa: ASSLDRAQETQY
v_call: TRBV4-1; j_call: TRBJ1-5; cdr3_aa: ASSRVLAQPQH
v_call: TRBV14; j_call: TRBJ2-7; cdr3_aa: ASSLGTFVPYEQY
v_call: TRBV9; j_call: TRBJ2-1; cdr3_aa: ASSVVWAGGLEGEQF
v_call: TRBV6-5; j_call: TRBJ2-2; cdr3_aa: ASSPLGGTGELF
v_call: TRBV6-1; j_call: TRBJ1-2; cdr3_aa: ASSEQRGYNYGYT
v_call: TRBV25-1; j_call: TRBJ2-1; cdr3_aa: ASSEIGQGPGGNEQF
v_call: TRBV27; j_call: TRBJ2-3; cdr3_aa: ASSGGTDTQY
v_call: TRBV11-2; j_call: TRBJ2-7; cdr3_aa: ASSSTGRYEQY
v_call: TRBV11-3; j_call: TRBJ1-6; cdr3_aa: ASSFDFRNSPLH
v_call: TRBV6-1; j_call: TRBJ1-1; cdr3_aa: ASRRQGTNTEAF
v_call: TRBV2; j_call: TRBJ2-1; cdr3_aa: ASSERRGPYNEQF
v_call: TRBV5-1; j_call: TRBJ2-5; cdr3_aa: ASSLGDRTQETQY
v_call: TRBV10-3; j_call: TRBJ2-3; cdr3_aa: AISELAVQDTQY
v_call: TRBV27; j_call: TRBJ2-7; cdr3_aa: ASSRDYREQY
v_call: TRBV30; j_call: TRBJ1-1; cdr3_aa: AWRYLSAAF
v_call: TRBV4-1; j_call: TRBJ2-1; cdr3_aa: ASSPPTSGRARGQF
v_call: TRBV6-1; j_call: TRBJ1-5; cdr3_aa: ASSSGGNQPQH
v_call: TRBV19; j_call: TRBJ2-3; cdr3_aa: ASSIWGGGTDTQY
v_call: TRBV4-2; j_call: TRBJ2-7; cdr3_aa: ASSRGGQGTYEQY
v_call: TRBV5-6; j_call: TRBJ2-5; cdr3_aa: ASSLGVGETQY
v_call: TRBV7-6; j_call: TRBJ1-1; cdr3_aa: ASRRRGTGSSNTEAF
v_call: TRBV19; j_call: TRBJ2-7; cdr3_aa: ASSYNTYEQY
v_call: TRBV2; j_call: TRBJ1-3; cdr3_aa: ASSDSTSSGNTIY
v_call: TRBV7-2; j_call: TRBJ2-2; cdr3_aa: ASSARVATGELF
v_call: TRBV30; j_call: TRBJ2-2; cdr3_aa: AWSVGSGSGELF
v_call: TRBV28; j_call: TRBJ1-2; cdr3_aa: ASSDRYYGYT
v_call: TRBV11-3; j_call: TRBJ2-1; cdr3_aa: ASSPDRGKHNEQF